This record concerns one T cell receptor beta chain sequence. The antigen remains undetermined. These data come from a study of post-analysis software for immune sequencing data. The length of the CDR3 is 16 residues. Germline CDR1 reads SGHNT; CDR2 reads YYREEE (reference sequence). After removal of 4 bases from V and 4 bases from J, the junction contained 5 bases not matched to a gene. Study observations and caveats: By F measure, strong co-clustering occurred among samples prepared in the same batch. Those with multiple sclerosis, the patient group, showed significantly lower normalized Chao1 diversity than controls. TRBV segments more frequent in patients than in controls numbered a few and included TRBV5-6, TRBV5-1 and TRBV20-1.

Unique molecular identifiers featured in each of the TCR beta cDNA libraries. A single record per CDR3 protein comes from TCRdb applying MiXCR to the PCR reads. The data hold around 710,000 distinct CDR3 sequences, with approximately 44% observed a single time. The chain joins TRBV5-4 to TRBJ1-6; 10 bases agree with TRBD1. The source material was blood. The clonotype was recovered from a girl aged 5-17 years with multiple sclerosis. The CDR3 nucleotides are TGTGCCAGCAGCCCGGGGGACAGGGGTTATAATTCACCCCTCCACTTT. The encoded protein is CASSPGDRGYNSPLHF.